The clone carrying this TCR beta chain was detected once. Its antigen is undetermined. These data come from a study of memory CD4+ T cells and cytomegalovirus serostatus. Only in-frame clones appear in the TCRdb table, and some are missing; sequencing was by immunoSEQ multiplex PCR. The table has around 53,000 clones, around 83% seen once. The germline CDR1 and CDR2 sequences are MNHEY and SMNVEV (reference sequence). The CDR3 length is 15 residues. V shed 5 bases, J shed 10 bases, and the junction held 10 bases outside the gene matches. Study-level results: Of 164 reported CMV TCRbeta sequences, under 70 were found in memory CD4+ repertoires.

Single viable CD3+CD4+CD8-CD45RO+ cells were sorted as the memory CD4+ T cells. The clonotype was recovered from an adult in good health and CMV-seropositive. Sequencing was carried out using memory CD4+ T cells from blood. This rearrangement joins TRBV27 to TRBJ2-2, with 10 bases lining up with TRBD1. Here the CDR3 reads CASSAPGQGLKELFF. CDR3 bases: TGTGCCAGCAGTGCTCCGGGACAGGGGTTAAAGGAGCTGTTTTTT.